The entry below describes one TCR beta chain. Its target is unknown. The primer mix had 60 Vbeta and 13 Jbeta primers. Repertoires were generated with immunoSEQ multiplex PCR, while TCRdb's copy carries only in-frame clones and drops some. Of 95,000 to 110,000 clones in the sample, 77% are singletons; the top ten hold approximately 4.2%. The CDR3 has 14 amino acids. Germline values: CDR1 GTSNPN, CDR2 SVGIG (reference sequence). The V and J ends lost 2 bases and 5 bases respectively, with 12 bases between them. This sample stems from a study of cytomegalovirus exposure and HLA in healthy donors. The study's findings and limits: When the data were analyzed later, several of the most significant clusters appeared to be linked to common viral pathogens. In a later analysis, a genetic analysis reported fewer productive-TCR N-insertions in an Asian-associated ancestry cluster than the cohort average. Three chains linked to CMV were shown in vitro to be specific for CMV antigens.

The receptor was derived from a male donor in good health and CMV-seronegative. The source material was PBMCs. This chain links TRBV30 with TRBJ2-2, with no clear D. This chain's CDR3 is CAWSFRQITGELFF. The DNA for the CDR3 is TGTGCCTGGAGTTTCAGGCAAATAACCGGGGAGCTGTTTTTT.